The sample holds many counts of the clone carrying this T cell receptor (beta chain). The target antigen is unknown. This sample was included in a study of T cells in Graves' hyperthyroidism and ophthalmopathy. RNA transcripts gave rise to amplified TCR beta CDR3 regions. A set of HTBI primers served as the primers for a first-round RT-PCR of the TCR CDR3. TCRdb re-analysed the multiplex PCR reads in MiXCR, keeping a single row per CDR3 protein. Of hundreds of thousands of distinct CDR3 sequences in the sample, roughly a sixth were seen once. Study-level results: The blood repertoire included most of the expanded thyroid clonotypes above 0.001.

Not enrolled were patients with uncontrolled infection, other autoimmune disease, pregnancy or lactation. Orbital computed tomography, thyroid ultrasound, serum thyroxine and TRAb, and clinical symptoms together informed the diagnoses. PBMCs were collected from an approximately 10 ml volume of fresh peripheral blood. The sample taken for sequencing was blood. This receptor was obtained from a woman between 45 and 65 years old with Graves' hyperthyroidism that later progressed to Graves' ophthalmopathy.

DNA of the CDR3: TGTGCCAGCAGTCTCTCACAGGGGGGGACCGGGGAGCTGTTTTTT. Translation: CASSLSQGGTGELFF. The rearrangement joins TRBV27 to TRBJ2-2; D perhaps matches TRBD1 (8 bases). This CDR3 spans 15 amino acids. V lost 5 bases to trimming and J lost 5 bases, with 15 bases between them. CDR1 and CDR2 (germline): MNHEY, SMNVEV (reference sequence).